This T cell receptor beta chain was identified during a study of PD-1 blockade in mismatch repair-deficient tumors. Study outcomes and limitations: Rapid post-treatment expansion, then contraction, generally preceding radiologic response, marked tumor-resident clones.

A word on this clone: The antigen remains undetermined.

A few pembrolizumab responders had their TCRs sequenced. The V and J ends lost 5 bases and 2 bases respectively, with 16 bases between them. Germline CDR1 and CDR2: MNHEY and SVGAGI. There are 15 residues in the CDR3. Only in-frame clones appear in the TCRdb table, and some are missing; sequencing was by immunoSEQ multiplex PCR. The sample lists fewer than 100,000 clones, roughly 80% seen once, with roughly 2.7% in the top ten. This specimen consisted of peripheral blood, obtained 12 weeks after starting pembrolizumab. This chain connects TRBV6-5 to TRBJ2-7, with D possibly matching TRBD2 (6 bases). The clonotype comes from an adult with mismatch repair-deficient cancer. The DNA of the CDR3 is TGTGCCAGCAGTCCACGGGGTAGCGGCACCTACGAGCAGTACTTC. It specifies CASSPRGSGTYEQYF.